This TCR beta chain was recovered during a study of blood T cell repertoires in COVID-19. Overall study: COVID-19 samples from acute and convalescent phases originated in the United States, Italy and Spain.

Original processing methods: Estimation of nucleated cell counts relied on the amplification of reference gene primers. Repertoires were generated with immunoSEQ multiplex PCR, while TCRdb's copy carries only in-frame clones and drops some. Clone size and the V and J calls come from that table; the DNA yielded D and trimming. The table shows 55,000 to 60,000 clones, with roughly 80% occurring only once. Germline V gives CDR1 SGHRS, CDR2 YFSETQ. The ends lost 3 bases at V and 10 bases at J; junction bases unmatched: 3. The CDR3 length is 14 residues. This chain links TRBV5-1 with TRBJ2-2; 13 nucleotides agree with TRBD2. The receptor was derived from a man aged 70 or older with active COVID-19. What was sequenced was peripheral blood. In DNA form, the CDR3 reads TGCGCCAGCAGCTCCGGACTAGCGGGAGAGGAGCTGTTTTTT. It yields the protein CASSSGLAGEELFF. Supplemented by reference TRBV5-1 and TRBJ2-2, the full variable domain reads KAGVTQTPRYLIKTRGQQVTLSCSPISGHRSVSWYQQTPGQGLQFLFEYFSETQRNKGNFPGRFSGRQFSNSRSEMNVSTLELGDSALYLCASSSGLAGEELFFGEGSRLTVL.